This T cell receptor (beta chain) emerged from a study of CD8+ T cells in alopecia areata. Only a few counts were recorded for this clone. This sample includes further DNA sequences coding for the same CDR3. The treatment: oral pan-JAK inhibitor, 5-10 mg twice daily. It was cDNA, reverse transcribed from extracted RNA, that served as the sequencing template. Using immunoSEQ multiplex PCR, the repertoire was profiled, and TCRdb retains in-frame clones only, with some absent. The table includes some 88,000 clones, 44% detected once. The sequence derives from a human donor with alopecia areata. The sequencing used CD8+ T cells sorted from blood, collected at week 24, from a patient treated with tofacitinib.

Here the CDR3 reads CSVEDGVTGELFF. CDR3 in DNA: TGCAGCGTTGAAGATGGCGTCACCGGGGAGCTGTTTTTT. The chain combines TRBV29-1 with TRBJ2-2, with unresolved D. Trimming shortened V by 0 bases and J by 4 bases, and 6 bases separated the two germline ends. Germline V gene sequence: CDR1 SQVTM, CDR2 ANQGSEA. This CDR3 comprises 13 residues.